This T cell receptor (beta chain) was sequenced in a study of beta chain features in type 1 diabetes (dated by TCRdb to the late 2010s). Regarding the study in general: Mean age, gender distribution, total cell number and subset yield did not differ between patients and healthy donors. Whereas all 30 or so donors provided naive and central memory subsets, regulatory and stem cell-like memory subsets were isolated from just 8 patients and roughly eight healthy donors. The study compared TCRB repertoires of sorted circulating CD4+ T cell subsets between recently diagnosed type 1 diabetes patients and matched healthy donors. A total of 100 million to 110 million sorted cells were examined across all samples, and a strong correlation was observed between cell number per subset and RNA yield.

Overall results and qualifications from the work: Shorter templates might have been favored by PCR, but patient and control samples were amplified and corrected together, so both groups would have been affected equally by any skew. HLA sub-analyses involved small numbers of individuals, so any influence of HLA type on TCRB rearrangement remained unresolved. At VDJ recombination sites, patients with type 1 diabetes made fewer insertions and deleted more nucleotides, a pattern implying thymic rearrangement abnormalities. Because cDNA was sequenced instead of genomic DNA, highly expressing activated cells could be over-represented, though the groups showed no difference in activation or CD3 levels. Naive, central memory and regulatory TCRB repertoires appeared more similar among patients than among healthy donors. In all four CD4+ subsets, TCRB CDR3 length was moderately but significantly shorter in type 1 diabetes patients.

The High Capacity cDNA Reverse Transcription Kit was used to reverse transcribe all of the isolated RNA, meaning that expressed TCRB transcripts were what got sequenced. Deep immunoSEQ sequencing was applied to naive, central memory and regulatory T cell samples, giving an average of about 3.4 million total reads per sample. Sorted cells were lysed in RLT buffer, and RNA was extracted using DNase-treated RNeasy Micro or Mini kits according to cell number. To prevent cross-contamination, each cell subset was processed individually, whereas patient and healthy donor samples were processed jointly. Using the immunoSEQ multiplex PCR, TCRB sequences were amplified from cDNA into 87-bp fragments spanning the CDR3 region. Sequencing of the amplicons was performed on the Illumina HiSeq platform. From the authors' description of their analysis: Synthetic template baselines were used to correct PCR bias computationally, reads within Hamming distance 2 were collapsed together, and singletons that could not be merged were discarded. Reads were aligned to IMGT to assign V, D and J genes, CDR3 length, and insertions or deletions at six rearrangement sites. Within each subset, clonotype counts were normalized to the number of sorted cells before true diversity and Gini coefficients were calculated with the tcR R package. The overlap coefficient, calculated on TCRB nucleotide sequences, was used to quantify repertoire sharing. As a proxy for the pre-selection repertoire, out-of-frame TCRB sequences from naive cells were analyzed. In TCRdb, the immuneACCESS table is reduced to in-frame sequences with V and J assigned. These tables do not hold every clone; where another copy was compared, an unresolved V gene accounts for under half, and the others remain unexplained. V, J and clone size reflect that table, while D and trimming were determined from the DNA. Recorded for this sample are 810,000 or so clones; 15% to 20% of them occurred a single time. Of the sample, about 0.025% is held by the ten largest clones.

From each donor, a single peripheral blood sample of about 100 mL on average was drawn into heparinised tubes. A BD FACSAria II was used to sort naive, central memory, regulatory and stem cell-like memory CD4+ T cells with a panel that included CD45RO, CCR7, CD25, CD127, CD95 and CD27. A purity above 98% was achieved for all sorted populations. PBMCs were separated immediately by Lymphoprep density gradient centrifugation and were stained directly, without being cultured. So that batch effects would be minimized, each experiment stained and sorted samples in pairs, pairing one healthy donor with one patient. Comments on this clone: The antigen it binds to is not known. Base quality data are lacking; no much larger clone is found one base away.

The sample consisted of naive CD4+ T cells from blood. According to the study, the label for this sample's cell subset or site signals: true naive CD4+ T cells. This receptor was taken from a woman aged 18-29 years in good health.

The DNA sequence is as follows: TGTGCCAGCAGTTCCATCTTTCCCAATGAGCAGTTCTTC. Translated, it reads CASSSIFPNEQFF. The chain was built from TRBV28 and TRBJ2-1; no D gene is confidently identified. CDR1 MDHEN and CDR2 SYDVKM were looked up in the germline V gene. V lost 4 bases and J lost 6 bases; the stretch between them is 10 bases long. The CDR3 numbers 13 residues from cysteine through phenylalanine. Left in the record is the CDR3 DNA by itself, 39 bases read in frame from the first base.